This passage covers 20 T cell receptor beta chains from one sample sequenced in a study of preoperative IRX-2 immunotherapy in early breast cancer. Treatment: preoperative locoregional IRX-2 cytokine immunotherapy. TCRdb's copy holds only in-frame clones and misses some; the assay was immunoSEQ multiplex PCR. The sample carries 90,000 to 100,000 clones, about nine tenths recorded once. This material consisted of tumor tissue, taken after IRX-2 immunotherapy. The receptors shown here come from a human donor with breast cancer.

This sequence joins TRBV19 and TRBJ1-2; TRBD1 agrees at 10 bases. This CDR3 contains 14 residues. From germline, CDR1 is LNHDA and CDR2 SQIVND (reference sequence). V lost 4 bases, J lost 4 bases, and 3 bases stayed unmatched. The CDR3 sequence is CASSRQGASYGYTF. The CDR3 DNA is TGTGCCAGTAGTAGACAGGGGGCGAGCTATGGCTACACCTTC.

This chain links TRBV6-8 with TRBJ2-7; D tentatively fits TRBD1 or TRBD2 (6 bases each). The germline V gene encodes CDR1 MNHGY and CDR2 SAAAGT. V gave up 10 bases and J gave up 3 bases, with 13 bases separating them. The CDR3 is 12 amino acids. The CDR3: CATRQEGYEQYF. Written as DNA, the CDR3 is TGTGCCACCCGACAGGAGGGCTACGAGCAGTACTTC.

J is TRBJ1-5 and V is TRBV29-1; 8 bases fit TRBD1. CDR3 length: 14 residues. The J segment lost 6 bases and the V segment lost 6 bases, leaving 10 bases of the junction unmatched. Germline V gene sequence: CDR1 SQVTM, CDR2 ANQGSEA. CDR3 DNA: TGCAGCGTCGGAGCAGGGGGCTTGGGTCAGCCCCAGCATTTT. This translates into CSVGAGGLGQPQHF.

In its sample, this clone was seen once. This chain connects TRBV5-1 to TRBJ2-1, with TRBD2 as a possible D gene (5 bases). The germline V gene has CDR1 SGHRS and CDR2 YFSETQ. V shed 2 bases and J shed 4 bases, with 10 bases lying between them. The CDR3 is 14 amino acids. Here the CDR3 reads CASSFEGSYNEQFF. CDR3 DNA sequence: TGCGCCAGCAGCTTTGAGGGATCTTACAATGAGCAGTTCTTC. Using reference TRBV5-1 and TRBJ2-1 for the parts outside the CDR3, the full variable domain is KAGVTQTPRYLIKTRGQQVTLSCSPISGHRSVSWYQQTPGQGLQFLFEYFSETQRNKGNFPGRFSGRQFSNSRSEMNVSTLELGDSALYLCASSFEGSYNEQFFGPGTRLTVL.

Regarding this clone: The same CDR3 can be traced to other DNA sequences in this sample. The chain has TRBV5-1 and TRBJ1-5; weak D call: TRBD1 (6 bases). Germline CDR1 reads SGHRS; CDR2 reads YFSETQ. The CDR3 spans 14 residues. V shed 4 bases and J shed 1 base, with 9 bases lying between them. The CDR3 DNA follows: TGCGCCAGCAGCCTGGGGGGCAGCAATCAGCCCCAGCATTTT. Protein sequence: CASSLGGSNQPQHF.

The rearrangement joins TRBV5-1 to TRBJ2-6; no clear D gene. Germline V lookup: CDR1 SGHRS, CDR2 YFSETQ. The CDR3 runs 15 residues. V was trimmed by 1 base and J by 2 bases, leaving 7 bases between them. As DNA, the CDR3 is TGCGCCAGCAGCTTGCATAGGGCTGGGGCCAACGTCCTGACTTTC. Translating gives CASSLHRAGANVLTF. Looking up the rest from reference TRBV5-1 and TRBJ2-6 gives the full variable domain: KAGVTQTPRYLIKTRGQQVTLSCSPISGHRSVSWYQQTPGQGLQFLFEYFSETQRNKGNFPGRFSGRQFSNSRSEMNVSTLELGDSALYLCASSLHRAGANVLTFGAGSRLTVL.

This clone came up once. The chain links TRBV6-8 to TRBJ1-4; 11 bases agree with TRBD1. The J segment lost 8 bases and the V segment lost 8 bases, leaving 10 bases of the junction unmatched. There are 15 residues in the CDR3. Per germline, CDR1 MNHGY and CDR2 SAAAGT. The CDR3 DNA is TGTGCCAGCGGATTTTCCGGGACAGGGGGAGAAAAACTGTTTTTT. Protein: CASGFSGTGGEKLFF.

V is TRBV15 and J is TRBJ1-4, with D unclear. The germline V and J ends were trimmed by 8 bases and 5 bases, with 15 bases remaining between them. This CDR3 is 14 amino acids long. From germline, CDR1 is LNHNV and CDR2 YYDKDF (reference sequence). CDR3 coding DNA: TGTGCCACCGGGGTCGCCGGGAAAAATGAAAAACTGTTTTTT. It specifies CATGVAGKNEKLFF.

This chain joins TRBV5-1 and TRBJ1-5; D is possibly TRBD1 (5 bases). Germline V gene lookup returns CDR1 SGHRS and CDR2 YFSETQ. Trimming cost V 1 base and J 7 bases, with 12 bases left between them. The CDR3 is 14 residues long. The CDR3 nucleotides are TGCGCCAGCAGCTTGAACGGGGGAGACCAGCCCCAGCATTTT. Protein: CASSLNGGDQPQHF.

The chain combines TRBV11-3 with TRBJ1-2; a possible D gene is TRBD1 (5 bases). From germline, CDR1 is SGHNT and CDR2 YENEEA. This CDR3 is built from 14 residues. V was trimmed by 5 bases and J by 4 bases, leaving 14 bases between them. CDR3 amino acids: CASSPRGAIYGYTF. The CDR3 DNA reads TGTGCCAGCAGCCCTAGAGGGGCGATCTATGGCTACACCTTC. The full variable domain, in which reference TRBV11-3 and TRBJ1-2 provide the parts outside the CDR3, is EAGVVQSPRYKIIEKKQPVAFWCNPISGHNTLYWYLQNLGQGPELLIRYENEEAVDDSQLPKDRFSAERLKGVDSTLKIQPAELGDSAVYLCASSPRGAIYGYTFGSGTRLTVV.

The chain has TRBV23-1 and TRBJ1-2, with 8 bases matching TRBD1. TRBV23-1 is an open reading frame, and its role is uncertain. The CDR3 has 15 amino acids. The V and J ends lost 0 bases and 8 bases, in that order; junction bases with no gene match: 8. This CDR3 is CASSQSDRASGGYTF. For the CDR3, the DNA is TGCGCCAGCAGTCAATCGGACAGGGCTTCGGGCGGCTACACCTTC.

This rearrangement joins TRBV5-1 to TRBJ2-5, with a tentative D call TRBD1 (6 bases). The CDR3 extends over 14 amino acids. V lost 4 bases, J lost 5 bases, and 15 bases lay in between. The germline CDR1 and CDR2 sequences are SGHRS and YFSETQ. Here the CDR3 DNA reads TGCGCCAGCAGCCCCCGGACAGTTTTGGAGACCCAGTACTTC. This translates into CASSPRTVLETQYF.

This rearrangement joins TRBV6-8 to TRBJ2-7; D is uncertain. Trimming left V 1 base short and J 0 bases short, with 4 bases between. CDR1 is MNHGY, CDR2 SAAAGT, per germline. CDR3 size: 13 residues. As DNA, the CDR3 is TGTGCCAGCAGTTACTTCACCTCCTACGAGCAGTACTTC. It yields the protein CASSYFTSYEQYF.

This clone was detected only a few times. The J gene is TRBJ2-2, the V gene TRBV9, with D possibly matching TRBD1 (5 bases). Germline assignment: CDR1 SGDLS and CDR2 YYNGEE. This CDR3 has 14 amino acids. With 5 bases removed from V and 5 bases from J, the gap between germline ends came to 13 bases. CDR3 residues: CASSEGQGTGELFF. The CDR3 DNA reads as TGTGCCAGCAGTGAAGGTCAGGGAACCGGGGAGCTGTTTTTT.

This clone was counted between two and nine times. The rearrangement links TRBV5-1 to TRBJ1-3; D is perhaps TRBD1 (6 bases). Trimming cost V 0 bases and J 0 bases, with 10 bases left between them. Per the germline V gene, CDR1 is SGHRS and CDR2 is YFSETQ. The CDR3 is 16 residues long. The CDR3 coding sequence is TGCGCCAGCAGCTTGGATACAGGGATCTCTGGAAACACCATATATTTT. This codes for CASSLDTGISGNTIYF.

V gene TRBV11-3 combines with J gene TRBJ1-1; a possible D gene is TRBD1 (6 bases). Trimming pared 5 bases from V and 5 bases from J, leaving 15 bases between. The CDR3 has 14 amino acids. The germline CDR1 and CDR2 sequences are SGHNT and YENEEA. For the CDR3, the DNA is TGTGCCAGCAGCCCCCGCAGGGGAAGTACTGAAGCTTTCTTT. Its protein is CASSPRRGSTEAFF. Combining the CDR3 with reference TRBV11-3 and TRBJ1-1 gives the whole variable domain EAGVVQSPRYKIIEKKQPVAFWCNPISGHNTLYWYLQNLGQGPELLIRYENEEAVDDSQLPKDRFSAERLKGVDSTLKIQPAELGDSAVYLCASSPRRGSTEAFFGQGTRLTVV.

The chain carries TRBV7-1 and TRBJ2-7; the D is unclear. TRBV7-1 is classed as an ORF, of uncertain function. The CDR3 runs 13 residues. Trimming removed 5 bases at V and 0 bases at J, with 8 bases between. The CDR3 here is CASSLGISYEQYF. DNA of the CDR3: TGTGCCAGCAGCCTGGGCATCTCCTACGAGCAGTACTTC.

V usage is TRBV19 and J usage is TRBJ2-1; D ambiguous. The CDR3 covers 15 residues. Germline values: CDR1 LNHDA, CDR2 SQIVND (reference sequence). Trimming cost V 3 bases and J 7 bases, with 16 bases left between them. The CDR3, as DNA: TGTGCCAGTAGTATGCCGGCTGGCCTGGGGAATGAGCAGTTCTTC. Translated: CASSMPAGLGNEQFF.

Worth noting for this clone: One or more nucleotides could not be called with certainty, so the encoded amino acid is given as X. This rearrangement joins TRBV5-8 to TRBJ2-5, with D tentatively TRBD1 (5 bases). The CDR3 is 13 residues long. From germline, CDR1 is SGHTS and CDR2 YDEGEE. With 7 bases removed from V and 2 bases from J, the gap between germline ends came to 12 bases. CDR3 sequence (DNA): TGTGCCAGCRGCAAAAGGGGTCAAGAGACCCAGTACTTC. Amino acid sequence: CASXKRGQETQYF.

A word on this clone: An end of the junction does not agree with germline; a read error may underlie this. This chain links TRBV6-8 with TRBJ2-7; 7 nucleotides match TRBD2. CDR3 length: 14 amino acids. Germline V lookup: CDR1 MNHGY, CDR2 SAAAGT. CDR3 sequence (DNA): TGTGCCATCAGTGCCGCTAGCGGAACCTACGAGCAGTACTTC. Translating it yields CAISAASGTYEQYF.